This paragraph covers one T cell receptor beta chain sequence. Its matching antigen is unknown. These data are taken from a study of CD8+ T cells in alopecia areata. Overall study context: Tofacitinib administration to treated patients was oral, at 5 to 10 mg twice daily. The authors scored treated patients' severity by affected scalp percentage. Study outcomes and limitations: With tofacitinib ongoing, many expanded lesional clones persisted in both scalp and blood.

Treatment given: oral pan-JAK inhibitor, 5-10 mg twice daily. RNA, once extracted, was reverse transcribed into cDNA for use as the sequencing template. Sequencing used immunoSEQ multiplex PCR; TCRdb keeps in-frame clones, though not all of them. The sample shows about 88,000 clones, about 40% of them seen only once. This CDR3 is built from 16 residues. Germline V gene sequence: CDR1 SGDLS, CDR2 YYNGEE. V lost 0 bases and J lost 2, with 11 bases in between. The sample was CD8+ T cells sorted from blood, taken at week 24, from a patient treated with tofacitinib. The sequence derives from a human donor with alopecia areata. The chain is built from TRBV9 and TRBJ2-2, with D possibly being TRBD1 or TRBD2 (5 bases each). This chain's CDR3 is CASSVEGRGNTGELFF. For the CDR3, the DNA is TGTGCCAGCAGCGTAGAGGGACGGGGAAACACCGGGGAGCTGTTTTTT. Complete variable domain (other parts from reference TRBV9 and TRBJ2-2): DSGVTQTPKHLITATGQRVTLRCSPRSGDLSVYWYQQSLDQGLQFLIQYYNGEERAKGNILERFSAQQFPDLHSELNLSSLELGDSALYFCASSVEGRGNTGELFFGEGSRLTVL.